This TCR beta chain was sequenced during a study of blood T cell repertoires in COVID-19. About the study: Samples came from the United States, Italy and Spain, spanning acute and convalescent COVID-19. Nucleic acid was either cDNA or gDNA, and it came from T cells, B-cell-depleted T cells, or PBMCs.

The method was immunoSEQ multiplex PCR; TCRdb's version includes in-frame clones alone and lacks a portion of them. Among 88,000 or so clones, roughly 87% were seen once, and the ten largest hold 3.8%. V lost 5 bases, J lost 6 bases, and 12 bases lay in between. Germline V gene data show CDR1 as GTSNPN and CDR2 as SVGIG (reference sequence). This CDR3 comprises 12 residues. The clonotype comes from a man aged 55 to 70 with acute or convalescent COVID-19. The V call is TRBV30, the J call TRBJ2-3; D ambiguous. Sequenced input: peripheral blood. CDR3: CAWVNLVDTQYF. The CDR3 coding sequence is TGTGCCTGGGTGAACCTAGTGGATACGCAGTATTTT.